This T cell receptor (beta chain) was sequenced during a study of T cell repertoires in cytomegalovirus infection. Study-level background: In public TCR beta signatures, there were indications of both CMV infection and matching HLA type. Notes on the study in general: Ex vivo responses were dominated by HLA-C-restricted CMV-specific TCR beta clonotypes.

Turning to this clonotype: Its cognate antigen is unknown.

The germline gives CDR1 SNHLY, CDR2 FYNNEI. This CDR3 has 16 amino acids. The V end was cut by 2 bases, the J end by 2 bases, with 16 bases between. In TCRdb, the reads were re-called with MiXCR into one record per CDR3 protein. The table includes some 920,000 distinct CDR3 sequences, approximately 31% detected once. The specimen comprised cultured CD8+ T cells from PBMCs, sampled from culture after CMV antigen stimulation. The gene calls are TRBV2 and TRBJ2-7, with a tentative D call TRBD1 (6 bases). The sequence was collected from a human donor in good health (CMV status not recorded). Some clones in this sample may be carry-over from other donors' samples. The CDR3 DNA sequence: TGTGCCAGCAGTGAATGGGAGACAGGTTCCGCCTACGAGCAGTACTTC. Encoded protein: CASSEWETGSAYEQYF.